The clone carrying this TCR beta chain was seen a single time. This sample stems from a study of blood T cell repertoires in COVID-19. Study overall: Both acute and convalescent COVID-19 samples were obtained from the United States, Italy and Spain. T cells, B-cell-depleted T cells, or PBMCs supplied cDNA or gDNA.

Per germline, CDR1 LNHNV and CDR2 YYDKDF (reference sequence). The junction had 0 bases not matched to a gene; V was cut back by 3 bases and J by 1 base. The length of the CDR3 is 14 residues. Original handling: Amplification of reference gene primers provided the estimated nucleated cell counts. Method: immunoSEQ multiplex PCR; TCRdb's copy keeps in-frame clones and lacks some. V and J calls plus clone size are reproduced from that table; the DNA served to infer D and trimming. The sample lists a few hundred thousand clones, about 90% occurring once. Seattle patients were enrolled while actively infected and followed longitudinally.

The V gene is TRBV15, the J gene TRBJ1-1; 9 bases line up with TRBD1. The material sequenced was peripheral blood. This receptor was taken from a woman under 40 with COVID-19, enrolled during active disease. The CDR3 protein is CATSRGQGNTEAFF. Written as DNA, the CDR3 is TGTGCCACCAGCAGGGGACAGGGGAACACTGAAGCTTTCTTT.